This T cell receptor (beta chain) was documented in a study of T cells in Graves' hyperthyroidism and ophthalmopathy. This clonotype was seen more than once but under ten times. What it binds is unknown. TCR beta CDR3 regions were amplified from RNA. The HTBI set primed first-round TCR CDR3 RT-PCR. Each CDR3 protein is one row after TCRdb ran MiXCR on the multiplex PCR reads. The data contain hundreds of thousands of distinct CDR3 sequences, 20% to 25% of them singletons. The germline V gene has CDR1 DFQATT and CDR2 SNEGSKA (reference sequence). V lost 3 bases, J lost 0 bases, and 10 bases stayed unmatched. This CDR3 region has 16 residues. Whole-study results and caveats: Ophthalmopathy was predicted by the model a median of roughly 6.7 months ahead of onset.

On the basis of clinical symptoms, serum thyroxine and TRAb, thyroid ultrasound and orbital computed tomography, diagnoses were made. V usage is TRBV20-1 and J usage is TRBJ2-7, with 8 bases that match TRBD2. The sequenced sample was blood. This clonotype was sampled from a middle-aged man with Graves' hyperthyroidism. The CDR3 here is CSASPYRLAGSYEQYF. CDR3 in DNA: TGCAGTGCTAGTCCCTACCGCCTAGCGGGCTCCTACGAGCAGTACTTC.